Included here is one T cell receptor beta chain sequence, with context. This clonotype has a count of ten or more. Its antigen remains unidentified. The record has no base qualities; no much larger clone is one base away. The source of the sample is a study of response to subunit inactivated influenza vaccine (dated by TCRdb to 2016 to 2018). About the full investigation: Deep quantitative T cell receptor repertoire profiling was used in the study to track responses to a trivalent subunit inactivated influenza vaccine. Results the study describes overall, beyond this receptor: The authors proposed that each seasonal influenza vaccination may bring in only a limited number of new T cells.

The library was prepared using RT-PCR. Sequencing used an Illumina HiSeq 2500. TCRdb trimmed public reads at Q25 via fastp, called clones via MiXCR and kept in-frame beta chains. Rows matching on CDR3 protein sequence are summarized as one entry with the most common DNA and genes. This sample has around 180,000 distinct CDR3 sequences in its table, and about 9% of those were observed once. Clones ranked in the top ten supply roughly a tenth of the sample. Inclusive of the bounding cysteine and phenylalanine, the CDR3 is 16 residues long. The retained sequence is limited to the CDR3, 48 bases, with the frame set at the first base. Germline trimming amounts to 2 bases on V and 2 bases on J, with 2 as the count of junction bases outside the gene matches.

The rearrangement combines TRBV12-3 or TRBV12-4 with TRBJ1-3; TRBD1 lines up with 11 middle nucleotides. The sequence came from a man aged 45-65 years who received an inactivated influenza vaccine. Donor details come from another sample of the same person, matched by shared clones. The sample consisted of non-naive T cells sorted from PBMCs, taken on the day of vaccination. Interpreted using the paper, the cell subset or site label stands for: memory T cell fraction. Here is the DNA: TGTGCCAGCAGTTTATTGGACAGGGGGCCTGGAAACACCATATATTTT. Its protein is CASSLLDRGPGNTIYF.